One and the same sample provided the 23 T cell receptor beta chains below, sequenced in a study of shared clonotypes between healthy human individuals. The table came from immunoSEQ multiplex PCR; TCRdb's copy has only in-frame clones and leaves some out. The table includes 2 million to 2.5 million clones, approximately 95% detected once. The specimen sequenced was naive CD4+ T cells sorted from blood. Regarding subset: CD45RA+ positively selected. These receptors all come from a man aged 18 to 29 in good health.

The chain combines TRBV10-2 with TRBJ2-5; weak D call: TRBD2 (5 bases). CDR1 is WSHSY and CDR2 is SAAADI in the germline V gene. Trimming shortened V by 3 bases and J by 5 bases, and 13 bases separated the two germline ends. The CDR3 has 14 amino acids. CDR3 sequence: CASSEQTMTETQYF. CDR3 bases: TGCGCCAGCAGTGAACAGACTATGACCGAGACCCAGTACTTC.

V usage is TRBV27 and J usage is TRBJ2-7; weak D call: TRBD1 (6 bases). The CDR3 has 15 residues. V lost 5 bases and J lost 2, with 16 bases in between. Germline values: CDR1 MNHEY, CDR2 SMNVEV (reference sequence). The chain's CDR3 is CASSLQTGTPYEQYF. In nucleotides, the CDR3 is TGTGCCAGCAGTCTCCAGACCGGGACACCCTACGAGCAGTACTTC.

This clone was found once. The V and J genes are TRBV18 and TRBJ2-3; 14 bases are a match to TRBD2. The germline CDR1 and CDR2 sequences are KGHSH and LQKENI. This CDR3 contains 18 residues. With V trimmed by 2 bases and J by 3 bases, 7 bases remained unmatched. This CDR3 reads CASSPIGTSGRETDTQYF. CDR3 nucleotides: TGTGCCAGCTCACCAATTGGGACTAGCGGGAGAGAAACAGATACGCAGTATTTT.

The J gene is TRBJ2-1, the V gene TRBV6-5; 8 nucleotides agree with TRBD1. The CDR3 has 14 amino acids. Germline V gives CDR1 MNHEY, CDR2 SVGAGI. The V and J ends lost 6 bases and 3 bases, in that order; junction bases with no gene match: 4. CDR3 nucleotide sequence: TGTGCCAGCAGGAGAGGACAGGGCTACAATGAGCAGTTCTTC. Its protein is CASRRGQGYNEQFF.

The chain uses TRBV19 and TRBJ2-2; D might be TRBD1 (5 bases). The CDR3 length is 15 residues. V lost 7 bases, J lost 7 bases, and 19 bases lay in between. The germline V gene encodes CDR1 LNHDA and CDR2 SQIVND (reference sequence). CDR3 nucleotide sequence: TGTGCCAGTACTCCCCAGGGCAGGATGGACGGGGAGCTGTTTTTT. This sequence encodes CASTPQGRMDGELFF.

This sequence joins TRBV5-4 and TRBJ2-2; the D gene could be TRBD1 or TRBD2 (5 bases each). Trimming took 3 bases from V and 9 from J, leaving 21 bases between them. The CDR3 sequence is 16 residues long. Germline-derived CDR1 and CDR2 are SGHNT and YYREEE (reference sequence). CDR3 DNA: TGTGCCAGCAGCTGGACCGGGACCCAGGGCATCAGGGAGCTGTTTTTT. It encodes CASSWTGTQGIRELFF.

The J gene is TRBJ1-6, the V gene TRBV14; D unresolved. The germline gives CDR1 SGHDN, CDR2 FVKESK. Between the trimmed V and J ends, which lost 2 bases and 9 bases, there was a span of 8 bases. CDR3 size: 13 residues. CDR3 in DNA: TGTGCCAGCAGCCAACATGCGATTTCACCCCTCCACTTT. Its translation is CASSQHAISPLHF.

The chain's CDR3 is CASSPYIRTLGESNEKLFF. CDR3 in DNA: TGTGCCAGCAGCCCTTACATTCGGACACTCGGAGAGTCCAATGAAAAACTGTTTTTT. The chain joins TRBV13 to TRBJ1-4, with D maybe TRBD1 (5 bases). Deletions cut 5 bases from V and 5 bases from J, with 27 bases between. Germline V gene lookup returns CDR1 PRHDT and CDR2 FYEKMQ (reference sequence). The CDR3 spans 19 residues.

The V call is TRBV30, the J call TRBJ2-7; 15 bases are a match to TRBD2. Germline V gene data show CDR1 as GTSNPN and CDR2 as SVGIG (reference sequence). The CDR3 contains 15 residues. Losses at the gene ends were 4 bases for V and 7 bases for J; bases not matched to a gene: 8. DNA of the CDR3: TGTGCCTGGACCCGGACTAGCGGGAGGGCCGGTGAGCAGTACTTC. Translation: CAWTRTSGRAGEQYF.

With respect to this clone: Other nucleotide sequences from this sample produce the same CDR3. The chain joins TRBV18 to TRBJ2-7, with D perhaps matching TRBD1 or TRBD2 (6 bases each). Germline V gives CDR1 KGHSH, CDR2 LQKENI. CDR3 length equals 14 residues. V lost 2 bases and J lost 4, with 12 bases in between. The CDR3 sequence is CASSPAGGTYEQYF. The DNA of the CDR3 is TGTGCCAGCTCACCAGCCGGGGGCACGTACGAGCAGTACTTC.

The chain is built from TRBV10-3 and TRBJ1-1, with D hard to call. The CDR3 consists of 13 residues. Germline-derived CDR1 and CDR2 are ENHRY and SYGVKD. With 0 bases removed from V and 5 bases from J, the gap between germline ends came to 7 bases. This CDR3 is CAISESWETEAFF. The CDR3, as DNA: TGTGCCATCAGTGAGTCGTGGGAGACTGAAGCTTTCTTT.

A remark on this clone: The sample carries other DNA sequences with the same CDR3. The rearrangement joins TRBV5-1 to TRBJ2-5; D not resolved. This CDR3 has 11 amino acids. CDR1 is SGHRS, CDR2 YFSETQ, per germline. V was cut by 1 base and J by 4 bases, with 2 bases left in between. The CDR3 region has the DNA TGCGCCAGCAGCTTGTTAGAGACCCAGTACTTC. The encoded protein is CASSLLETQYF.

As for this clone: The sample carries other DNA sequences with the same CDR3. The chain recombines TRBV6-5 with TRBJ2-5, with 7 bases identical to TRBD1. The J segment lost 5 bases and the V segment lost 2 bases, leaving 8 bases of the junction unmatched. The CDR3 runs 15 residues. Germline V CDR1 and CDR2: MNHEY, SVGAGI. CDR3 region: CASSYSTGVGETQYF. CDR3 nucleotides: TGTGCCAGCAGTTACAGCACAGGGGTGGGGGAGACCCAGTACTTC.

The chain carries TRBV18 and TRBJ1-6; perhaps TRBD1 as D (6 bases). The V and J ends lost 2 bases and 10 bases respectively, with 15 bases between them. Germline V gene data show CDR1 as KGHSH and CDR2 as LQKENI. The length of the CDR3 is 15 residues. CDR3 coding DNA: TGTGCCAGCTCACCAGAGGCAGGGGTTGGCTCACCCCTCCACTTT. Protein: CASSPEAGVGSPLHF.

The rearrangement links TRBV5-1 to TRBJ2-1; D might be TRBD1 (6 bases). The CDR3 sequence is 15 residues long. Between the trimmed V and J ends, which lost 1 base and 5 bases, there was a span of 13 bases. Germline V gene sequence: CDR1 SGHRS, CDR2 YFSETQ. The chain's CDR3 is CASSLWAGENNEQFF. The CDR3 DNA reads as TGCGCCAGCAGCTTGTGGGCAGGGGAGAACAATGAGCAGTTCTTC.

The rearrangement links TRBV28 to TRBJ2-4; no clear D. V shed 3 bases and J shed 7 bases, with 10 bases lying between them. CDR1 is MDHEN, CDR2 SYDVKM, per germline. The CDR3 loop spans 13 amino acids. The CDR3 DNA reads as TGTGCCAGCAGTTTTCCCCCGAGCAACATTCAGTACTTC. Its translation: CASSFPPSNIQYF.

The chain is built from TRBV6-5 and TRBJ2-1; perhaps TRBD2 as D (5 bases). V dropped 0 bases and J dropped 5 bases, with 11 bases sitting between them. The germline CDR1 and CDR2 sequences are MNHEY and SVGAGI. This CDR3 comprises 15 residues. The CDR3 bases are TGTGCCAGCAGTTACTCGAGGCTAGCCAACAATGAGCAGTTCTTC. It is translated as CASSYSRLANNEQFF.

CDR3 bases: TGTGCCAGCAGGGAATCTGGGGCCAACGTCCTGACTTTC. Amino acid sequence: CASRESGANVLTF. This chain links TRBV2 with TRBJ2-6; D gene uncertain. Per the germline V gene, CDR1 is SNHLY and CDR2 is FYNNEI. V lost 6 bases and J 1 base, leaving 4 bases between the germline ends. The CDR3 covers 13 residues.

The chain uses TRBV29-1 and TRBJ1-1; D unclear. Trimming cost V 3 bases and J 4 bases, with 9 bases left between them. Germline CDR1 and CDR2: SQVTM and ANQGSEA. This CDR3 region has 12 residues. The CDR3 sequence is CSVEAWGTEAFF. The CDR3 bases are TGCAGCGTTGAGGCATGGGGCACTGAAGCTTTCTTT.

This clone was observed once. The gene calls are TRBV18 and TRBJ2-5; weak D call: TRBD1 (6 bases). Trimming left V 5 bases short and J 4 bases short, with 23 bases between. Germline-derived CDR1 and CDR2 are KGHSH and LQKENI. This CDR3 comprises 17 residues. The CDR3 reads CASSMTKHDRLGETQYF. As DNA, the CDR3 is TGTGCCAGCTCAATGACAAAACACGACAGGTTGGGAGAGACCCAGTACTTC.

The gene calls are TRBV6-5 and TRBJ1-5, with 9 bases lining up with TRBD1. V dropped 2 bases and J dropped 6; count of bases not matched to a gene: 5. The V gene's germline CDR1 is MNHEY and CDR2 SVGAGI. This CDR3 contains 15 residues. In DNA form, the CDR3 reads TGTGCCAGCAGTTACCAACAGGGGGCTGGTCAGCCCCAGCATTTT. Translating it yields CASSYQQGAGQPQHF.

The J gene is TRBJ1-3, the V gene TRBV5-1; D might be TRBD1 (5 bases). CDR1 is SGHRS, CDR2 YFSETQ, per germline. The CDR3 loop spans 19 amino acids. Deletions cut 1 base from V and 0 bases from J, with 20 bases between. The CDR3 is CASSLKSAGAGSSGNTIYF. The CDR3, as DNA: TGCGCCAGCAGCTTGAAGAGCGCTGGGGCCGGCAGCTCTGGAAACACCATATATTTT.

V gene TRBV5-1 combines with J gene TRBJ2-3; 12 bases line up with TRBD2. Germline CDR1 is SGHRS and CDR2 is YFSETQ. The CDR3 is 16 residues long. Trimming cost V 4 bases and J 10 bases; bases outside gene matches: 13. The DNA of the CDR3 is TGCGCCAGCAGCACGCGGACTAGCGGGGCGGCGGGTGCGCAGTATTTT. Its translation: CASSTRTSGAAGAQYF.